The clone carrying this T cell receptor beta chain was counted a single time. The antigen is undetermined. This entry comes from a study of cytomegalovirus exposure and HLA in healthy donors. Study overall: Genotyping showed roughly 86% of fewer than 500 donors falling in the Caucasian-associated ancestry cluster. General observations from the study: As a later analysis showed, a missense DCLRE1C variant was linked to trimming of TCR beta V- and J-genes. In a later analysis, the majority of CMV-associated beta chains seemingly showed HLA restriction. Earlier results showed most TCR beta V segments being productive about 87% or about 30% of the time.

The PCR contained 60 Vbeta and 13 Jbeta primers. Assay used: immunoSEQ multiplex PCR; TCRdb lists only in-frame clones, some missing. The sample shows approximately 170,000 clones, 70% to 80% of them seen only once. Looked up from germline, CDR1 is MNHNS and CDR2 is SASEGT. The CDR3 extends over 13 amino acids. V was clipped by 7 bases and J by 2 bases; unmatched bases: 5. The sequencing input was PBMCs. The TCR comes from a woman in her 30s in good health and CMV-seropositive. V and J are TRBV6-1 and TRBJ2-7; 7 nucleotides agree with TRBD1. The CDR3 coding sequence is TGTGCCAGCAACCGGGACAGAGCCTACGAGCAGTACTTC. This encodes CASNRDRAYEQYF.